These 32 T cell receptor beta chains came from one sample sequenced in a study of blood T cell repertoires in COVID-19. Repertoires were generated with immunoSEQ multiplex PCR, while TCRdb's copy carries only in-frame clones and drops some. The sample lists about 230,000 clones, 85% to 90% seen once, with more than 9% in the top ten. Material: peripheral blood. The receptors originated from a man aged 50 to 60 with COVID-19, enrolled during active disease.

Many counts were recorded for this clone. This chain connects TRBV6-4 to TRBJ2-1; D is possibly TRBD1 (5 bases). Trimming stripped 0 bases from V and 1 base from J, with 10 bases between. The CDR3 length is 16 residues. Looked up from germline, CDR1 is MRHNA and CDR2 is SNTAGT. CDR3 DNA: TGTGCCAGCAGTGACTCGACAGTTGGTTCCTACAATGAGCAGTTCTTC. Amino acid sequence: CASSDSTVGSYNEQFF.

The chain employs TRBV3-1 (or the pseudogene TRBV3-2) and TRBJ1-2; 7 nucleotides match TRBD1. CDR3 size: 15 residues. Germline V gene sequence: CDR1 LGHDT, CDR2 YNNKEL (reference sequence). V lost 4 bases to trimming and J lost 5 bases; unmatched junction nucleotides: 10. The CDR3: CASSPRQGLRYGYTF. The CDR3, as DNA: TGTGCCAGCAGCCCTCGACAGGGCCTAAGGTATGGCTACACCTTC.

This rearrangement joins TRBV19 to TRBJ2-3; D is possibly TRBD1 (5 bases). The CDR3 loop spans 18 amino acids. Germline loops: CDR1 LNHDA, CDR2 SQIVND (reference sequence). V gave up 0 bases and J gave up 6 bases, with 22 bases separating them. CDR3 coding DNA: TGTGCCAGTAGTATAGACGTCCCTGTGGGGCATAGAACGGATACGCAGTATTTT. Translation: CASSIDVPVGHRTDTQYF. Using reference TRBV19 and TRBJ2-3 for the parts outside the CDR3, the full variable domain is DGGITQSPKYLFRKEGQNVTLSCEQNLNHDAMYWYRQDPGQGLRLIYYSQIVNDFQKGDIAEGYSVSREKKESFPLTVTSAQKNPTAFYLCASSIDVPVGHRTDTQYFGPGTRLTVL.

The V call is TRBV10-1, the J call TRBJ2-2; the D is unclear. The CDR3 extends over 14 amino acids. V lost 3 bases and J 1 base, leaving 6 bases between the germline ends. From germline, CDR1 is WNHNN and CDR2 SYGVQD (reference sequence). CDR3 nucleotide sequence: TGCGCCAGCAGTGAAGAGGTGAACACCGGGGAGCTGTTTTTT. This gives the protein CASSEEVNTGELFF.

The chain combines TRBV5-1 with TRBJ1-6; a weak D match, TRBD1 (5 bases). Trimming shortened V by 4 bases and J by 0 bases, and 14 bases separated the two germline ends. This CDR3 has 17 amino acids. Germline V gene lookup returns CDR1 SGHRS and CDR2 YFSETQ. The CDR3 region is CASSPAGPSSYNSPLHF. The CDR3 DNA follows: TGCGCCAGCAGCCCGGCAGGGCCGAGCTCCTATAATTCACCCCTCCACTTT.

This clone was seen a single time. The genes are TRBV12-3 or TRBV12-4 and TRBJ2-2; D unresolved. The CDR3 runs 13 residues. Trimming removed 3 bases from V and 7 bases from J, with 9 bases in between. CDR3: CASSFASGGELFF. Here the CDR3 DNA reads TGTGCCAGCAGTTTCGCTTCAGGCGGGGAGCTGTTTTTT.

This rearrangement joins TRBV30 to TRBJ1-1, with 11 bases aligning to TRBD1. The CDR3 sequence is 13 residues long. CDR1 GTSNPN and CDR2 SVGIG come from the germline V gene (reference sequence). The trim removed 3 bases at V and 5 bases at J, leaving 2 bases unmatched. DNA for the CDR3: TGTGCCTGGAGGGGGACAGGGGGAACTGAAGCTTTCTTT. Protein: CAWRGTGGTEAFF.

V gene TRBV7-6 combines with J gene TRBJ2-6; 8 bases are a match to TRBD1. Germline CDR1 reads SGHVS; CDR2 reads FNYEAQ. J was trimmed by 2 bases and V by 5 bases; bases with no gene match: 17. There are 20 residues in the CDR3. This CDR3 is CASSPRTGLISGAGANVLTF. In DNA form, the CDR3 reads TGTGCCAGCAGCCCCCGGACAGGGCTTATCTCTGGGGCTGGGGCCAACGTCCTGACTTTC. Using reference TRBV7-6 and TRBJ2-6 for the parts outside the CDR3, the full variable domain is GAGVSQSPRYKVTKRGQDVALRCDPISGHVSLYWYRQALGQGPEFLTYFNYEAQQDKSGLPNDRFSAERPEGSISTLTIQRTEQRDSAMYRCASSPRTGLISGAGANVLTFGAGSRLTVL.

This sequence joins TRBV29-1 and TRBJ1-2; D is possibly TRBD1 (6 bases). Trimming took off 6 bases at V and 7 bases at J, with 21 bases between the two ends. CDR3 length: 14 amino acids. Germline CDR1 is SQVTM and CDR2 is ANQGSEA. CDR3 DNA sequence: TGCAGCGTAGGAGCGGACAGCGCCATGGGTGGCTACACCTTC. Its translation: CSVGADSAMGGYTF.

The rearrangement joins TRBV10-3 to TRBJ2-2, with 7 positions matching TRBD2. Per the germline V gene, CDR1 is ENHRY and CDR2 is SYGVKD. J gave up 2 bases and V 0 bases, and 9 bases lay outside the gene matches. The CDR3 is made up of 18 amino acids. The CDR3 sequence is CAISESPGLAENTGELFF. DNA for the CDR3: TGTGCCATCAGTGAGTCGCCAGGGCTAGCGGAAAACACCGGGGAGCTGTTTTTT.

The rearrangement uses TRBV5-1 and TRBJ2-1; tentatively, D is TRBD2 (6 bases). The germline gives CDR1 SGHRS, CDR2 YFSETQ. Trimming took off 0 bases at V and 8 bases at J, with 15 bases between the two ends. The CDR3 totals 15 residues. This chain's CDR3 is CASSLGLEGFHEQFF. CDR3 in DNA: TGCGCCAGCAGCTTGGGACTAGAGGGCTTCCATGAGCAGTTCTTC.

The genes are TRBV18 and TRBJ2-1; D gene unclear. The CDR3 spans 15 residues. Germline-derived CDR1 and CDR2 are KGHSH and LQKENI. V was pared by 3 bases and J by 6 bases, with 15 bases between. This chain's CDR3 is CASSPSEVPSNEQFF. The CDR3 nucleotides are TGTGCCAGCTCACCCTCTGAGGTACCCTCCAATGAGCAGTTCTTC.

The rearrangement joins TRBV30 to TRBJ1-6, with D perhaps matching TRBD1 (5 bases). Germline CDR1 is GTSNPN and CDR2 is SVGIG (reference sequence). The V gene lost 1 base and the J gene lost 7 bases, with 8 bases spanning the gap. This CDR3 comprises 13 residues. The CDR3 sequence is CAWSAGKNSPLHF. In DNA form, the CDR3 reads TGTGCCTGGAGTGCAGGGAAGAATTCACCCCTCCACTTT.

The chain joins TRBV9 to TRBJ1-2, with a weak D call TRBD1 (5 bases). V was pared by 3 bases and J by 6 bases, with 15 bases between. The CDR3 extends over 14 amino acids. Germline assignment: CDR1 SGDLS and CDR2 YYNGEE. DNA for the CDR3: TGTGCCAGCAGCGGACCTAGGGGATCGAATGGCTACACCTTC. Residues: CASSGPRGSNGYTF.

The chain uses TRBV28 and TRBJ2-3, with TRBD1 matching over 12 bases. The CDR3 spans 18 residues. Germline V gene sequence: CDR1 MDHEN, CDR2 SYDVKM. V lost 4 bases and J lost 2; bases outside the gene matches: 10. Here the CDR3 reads CASSSTWDRGRDTDTQYF. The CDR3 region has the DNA TGTGCCAGCAGTTCAACCTGGGACAGGGGGCGCGACACAGATACGCAGTATTTT. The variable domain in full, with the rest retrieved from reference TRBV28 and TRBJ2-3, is DVKVTQSSRYLVKRTGEKVFLECVQDMDHENMFWYRQDPGLGLRLIYFSYDVKMKEKGDIPEGYSVSREKKERFSLILESASTNQTSMYLCASSSTWDRGRDTDTQYFGPGTRLTVL.

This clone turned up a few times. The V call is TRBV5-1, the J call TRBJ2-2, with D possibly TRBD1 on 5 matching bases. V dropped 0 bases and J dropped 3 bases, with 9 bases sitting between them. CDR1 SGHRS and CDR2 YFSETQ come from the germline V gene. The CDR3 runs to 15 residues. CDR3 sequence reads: CASSLGTSHTGELFF. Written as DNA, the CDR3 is TGCGCCAGCAGCTTGGGGACATCTCACACCGGGGAGCTGTTTTTT.

The CDR3 is CASSSPTSYTQYF. CDR3 DNA: TGTGCCAGCAGCTCCCCGACTAGCTATACGCAGTATTTT. The rearrangement links TRBV7-9 to TRBJ2-3; 7 bases match TRBD2. The germline V gene has CDR1 SEHNR and CDR2 FQNEAQ (reference sequence). V shed 4 bases and J 7 bases; nucleotides not matched to a gene: 5. The CDR3 contains 13 residues. Drawing the rest from reference TRBV7-9 and TRBJ2-3, the complete variable domain is DTGVSQNPRHKITKRGQNVTFRCDPISEHNRLYWYRQTLGQGPEFLTYFQNEAQLEKSRLLSDRFSAERPKGSFSTLEIQRTEQGDSAMYLCASSSPTSYTQYFGPGTRLTVL.

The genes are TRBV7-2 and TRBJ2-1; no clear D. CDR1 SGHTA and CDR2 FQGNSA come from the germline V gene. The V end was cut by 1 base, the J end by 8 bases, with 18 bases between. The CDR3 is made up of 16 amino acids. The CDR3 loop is CASSLGRRILYDEQFF. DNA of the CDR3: TGTGCCAGCAGCTTAGGTCGGAGAATCCTTTATGATGAGCAGTTCTTC.

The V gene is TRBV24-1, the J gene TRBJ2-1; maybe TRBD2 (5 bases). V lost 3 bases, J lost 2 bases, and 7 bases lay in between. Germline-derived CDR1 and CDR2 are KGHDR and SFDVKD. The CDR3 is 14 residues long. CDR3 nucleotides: TGTGCCACCAGTGATAGCGGACCCTACAATGAGCAGTTCTTC. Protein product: CATSDSGPYNEQFF.

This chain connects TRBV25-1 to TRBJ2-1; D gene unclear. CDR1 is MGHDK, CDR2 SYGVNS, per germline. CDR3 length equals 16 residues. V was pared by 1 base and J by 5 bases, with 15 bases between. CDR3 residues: CASSESPGSTNNEQFF. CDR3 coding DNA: TGTGCCAGCAGTGAATCTCCGGGTTCCACAAACAATGAGCAGTTCTTC.

CDR3 protein: CASSYVETGANEQFF. DNA for the CDR3: TGTGCCAGCAGTTACGTAGAGACAGGGGCCAATGAGCAGTTCTTC. This chain joins TRBV6-5 and TRBJ2-1; 8 bases match TRBD1. CDR3 size: 15 residues. CDR1 and CDR2 (germline): MNHEY, SVGAGI. J lost 6 bases, V lost 2 bases, and 6 bases had no gene match.

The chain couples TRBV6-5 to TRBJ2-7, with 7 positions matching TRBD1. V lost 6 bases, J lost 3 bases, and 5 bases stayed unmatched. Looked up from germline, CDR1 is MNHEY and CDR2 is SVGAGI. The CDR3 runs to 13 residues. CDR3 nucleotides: TGTGCCAGCAGCCCGGGACAGCACTACGAGCAGTACTTC. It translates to CASSPGQHYEQYF.

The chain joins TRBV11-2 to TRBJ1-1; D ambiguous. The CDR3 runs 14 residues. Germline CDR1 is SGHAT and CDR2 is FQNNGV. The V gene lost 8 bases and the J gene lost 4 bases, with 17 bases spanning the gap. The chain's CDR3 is CASSLLGRSTEAFF. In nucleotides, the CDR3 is TGTGCCAGCTCCCTACTGGGGAGGAGCACTGAAGCTTTCTTT.

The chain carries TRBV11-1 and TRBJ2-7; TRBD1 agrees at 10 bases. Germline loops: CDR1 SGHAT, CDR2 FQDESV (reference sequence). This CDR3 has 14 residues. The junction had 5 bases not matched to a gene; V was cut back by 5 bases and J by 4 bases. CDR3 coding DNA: TGTGCCAGCAGCCATGGGACAGGGGTTTACGAGCAGTACTTC. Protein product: CASSHGTGVYEQYF.

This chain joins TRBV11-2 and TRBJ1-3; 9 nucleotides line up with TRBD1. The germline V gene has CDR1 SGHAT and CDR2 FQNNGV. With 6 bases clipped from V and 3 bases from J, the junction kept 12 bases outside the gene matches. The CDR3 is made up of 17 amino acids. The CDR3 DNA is TGTGCCAGCAGTTACATACAGGGGGCGCGAGGTGGAAACACCATATATTTT. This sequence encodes CASSYIQGARGGNTIYF.

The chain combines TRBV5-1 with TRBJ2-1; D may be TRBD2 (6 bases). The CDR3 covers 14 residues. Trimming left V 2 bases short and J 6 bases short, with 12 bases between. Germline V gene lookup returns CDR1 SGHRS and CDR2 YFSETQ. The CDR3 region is CASSLDGSRNEQFF. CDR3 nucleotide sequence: TGCGCCAGCAGCTTAGACGGGAGTCGCAATGAGCAGTTCTTC.

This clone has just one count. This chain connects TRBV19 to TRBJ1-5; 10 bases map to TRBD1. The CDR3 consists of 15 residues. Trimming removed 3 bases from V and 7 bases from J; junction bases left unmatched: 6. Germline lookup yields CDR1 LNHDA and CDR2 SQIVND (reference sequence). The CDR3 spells CASSISGQGVQPQHF. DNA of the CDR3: TGTGCCAGTAGTATTTCTGGACAGGGGGTGCAGCCCCAGCATTTT.

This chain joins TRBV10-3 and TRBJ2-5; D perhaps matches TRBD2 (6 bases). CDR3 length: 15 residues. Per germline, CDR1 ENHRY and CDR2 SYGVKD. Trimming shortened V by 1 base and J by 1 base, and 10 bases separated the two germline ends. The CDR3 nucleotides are TGTGCCATCAGTGAGTTGCGGGGCCCCCAAGAGACCCAGTACTTC. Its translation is CAISELRGPQETQYF.

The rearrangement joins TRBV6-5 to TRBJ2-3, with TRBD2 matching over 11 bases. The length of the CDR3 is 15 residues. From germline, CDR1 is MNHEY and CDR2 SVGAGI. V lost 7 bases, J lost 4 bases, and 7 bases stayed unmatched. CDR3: CASTVAGGSPDTQYF. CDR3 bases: TGTGCCAGCACCGTAGCGGGAGGGTCCCCAGATACGCAGTATTTT.

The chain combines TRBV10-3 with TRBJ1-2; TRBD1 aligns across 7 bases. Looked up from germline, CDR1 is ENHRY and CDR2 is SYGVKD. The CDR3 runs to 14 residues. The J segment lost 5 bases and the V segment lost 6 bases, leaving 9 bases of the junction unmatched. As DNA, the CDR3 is TGTGCCATCAGGGGGGACAGTGACCTTTATGGCTACACCTTC. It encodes CAIRGDSDLYGYTF.

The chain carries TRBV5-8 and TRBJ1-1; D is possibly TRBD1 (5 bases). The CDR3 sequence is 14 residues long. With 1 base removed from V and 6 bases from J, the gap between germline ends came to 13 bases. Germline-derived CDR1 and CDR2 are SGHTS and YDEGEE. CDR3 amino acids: CASSLWRGVSEAFF. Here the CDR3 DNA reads TGTGCCAGCAGCTTGTGGAGGGGTGTTTCTGAAGCTTTCTTT.

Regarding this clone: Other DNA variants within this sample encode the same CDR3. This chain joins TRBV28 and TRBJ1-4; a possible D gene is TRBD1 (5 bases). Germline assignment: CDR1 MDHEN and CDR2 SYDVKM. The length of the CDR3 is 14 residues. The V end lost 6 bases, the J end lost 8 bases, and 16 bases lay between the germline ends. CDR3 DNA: TGTGCCAGCAGGCCCCAGGGAATGGAAGAAAAACTGTTTTTT. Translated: CASRPQGMEEKLFF.